Here is one T cell receptor beta chain with its context. Treatment described: randomized to nivolumab then ipilimumab (arm A) or the reverse (arm B). This CDR3 comprises 16 residues. Trimming took off 5 bases at V and 0 bases at J, with 17 bases between the two ends. The germline gives CDR1 SGHNT, CDR2 YENEEA. The record originates from a study of sequential checkpoint blockade in melanoma. Sequencing was performed with immunoSEQ multiplex PCR; in TCRdb, only in-frame clones are kept and a portion is missing. The table lists about 4,900 clones, around 35% of them singletons. The chain carries TRBV11-3 and TRBJ2-7; D unresolved. The sequenced sample was tumor tissue (inferred from file names), obtained from a patient given nivolumab and ipilimumab in sequence. The origin of this receptor is a human donor with melanoma. The DNA of the CDR3 is TGTGCCAGCAGCCGATCTTACAGCGACCTCTCCTACGAGCAGTACTTC. It yields the protein CASSRSYSDLSYEQYF.